This T cell receptor beta chain comes out of a study of cytomegalovirus exposure and HLA in healthy donors. Trimming took off 6 bases at V and 6 bases at J, with 12 bases between the two ends. The germline CDR1 and CDR2 sequences are SNHLY and FYNNEI. This CDR3 spans 13 amino acids. 13 Jbeta primers and 60 Vbeta primers were used for the PCR. The data were produced by immunoSEQ multiplex PCR, yet TCRdb's version contains in-frame clones alone and is incomplete. This sample yields around 140,000 clones, of which 65% to 85% are seen a single time; approximately 2.3% belongs to the top ten. This TCR was recovered from a male donor in good health and CMV-seronegative. V usage is TRBV2 and J usage is TRBJ1-5, with D possibly being TRBD1 (5 bases). The source material was PBMCs. DNA of the CDR3: TGTGCCAGCAGGGTGGGGGGGACTCAGCCCCAGCATTTT. This encodes CASRVGGTQPQHF. Full variable domain (outside the CDR3, taken from reference TRBV2 and TRBJ1-5): EPEVTQTPSHQVTQMGQEVILRCVPISNHLYFYWYRQILGQKVEFLVSFYNNEISEKSEIFDDQFSVERPDGSNFTLKIRSTKLEDSAMYFCASRVGGTQPQHFGDGTRLSIL.